These 17 T cell receptor beta chains were all obtained from the same sample, sequenced in a study of blood T cell repertoires in COVID-19. Clones were sequenced by immunoSEQ multiplex PCR, and TCRdb holds only the in-frame ones, with some missing. Among over 130,000 clones listed, approximately 86% were seen once. Sequencing input: peripheral blood. The receptors derive from a man in his 70s with acute or convalescent COVID-19.

The gene calls are TRBV6-5 and TRBJ2-1, with D hard to call. The CDR3 sequence is 15 residues long. The ends were cut back, 0 bases at V and 4 bases at J, with 10 bases in the middle. Germline CDR1 MNHEY, CDR2 SVGAGI. The CDR3 is CASSYSRVQYNEQFF. CDR3 coding DNA: TGTGCCAGCAGTTACTCGCGAGTCCAATACAATGAGCAGTTCTTC.

CDR3 sequence (DNA): TGTGCCAGCGGCACAGGGGTTGGCTACACCTTC. As protein: CASGTGVGYTF. V usage is TRBV6-5 and J usage is TRBJ1-2; 7 bases line up with TRBD1. This CDR3 comprises 11 residues. The junction had 4 bases not matched to a gene; V was cut back by 8 bases and J by 7 bases. CDR1 and CDR2 from the germline V gene are MNHEY and SVGAGI.

A few counts support this clone. The chain joins TRBV24-1 to TRBJ2-1, with TRBD1 matching 8 bases. The CDR3 covers 13 residues. Germline assignment: CDR1 KGHDR and CDR2 SFDVKD. The V gene end was trimmed by 9 bases and the J gene end by 5 bases; junction bases not matched to a gene: 5. This chain's CDR3 is CATAWTGNNEQFF. CDR3 bases: TGTGCCACCGCCTGGACAGGGAACAATGAGCAGTTCTTC.

The chain has TRBV4-3 and TRBJ2-4; D possibly corresponds to TRBD2 (6 bases). This CDR3 is 16 amino acids long. The V and J ends lost 0 bases and 5 bases respectively, with 14 bases between them. The V gene's germline CDR1 is LGHNA and CDR2 YSLEER. The CDR3 sequence is CASSQESSGSQNIQYF. CDR3 sequence (DNA): TGCGCCAGCAGCCAAGAGAGTTCCGGGAGTCAAAACATTCAGTACTTC.

This sequence joins TRBV27 and TRBJ2-1; 9 nucleotides agree with TRBD1. After removal of 5 bases from V and 3 bases from J, the junction contained 8 bases not matched to a gene. CDR3 length equals 16 residues. CDR1 and CDR2 from the germline V gene are MNHEY and SMNVEV (reference sequence). CDR3 sequence: CASSPLDRGLYNEQFF. CDR3 in DNA: TGTGCCAGCAGTCCCCTGGACAGGGGCCTCTACAATGAGCAGTTCTTC.

The rearrangement uses TRBV7-9 and TRBJ1-6; 12 bases map to TRBD1. Losses at the gene ends were 5 bases for V and 6 bases for J; bases not matched to a gene: 11. Germline V gene sequence: CDR1 SEHNR, CDR2 FQNEAQ (reference sequence). The CDR3 covers 18 residues. The CDR3: CASSPSQGQGAFNSPLHF. The DNA of the CDR3 is TGTGCCAGCAGCCCATCCCAGGGACAGGGGGCCTTTAATTCACCCCTCCACTTT.

CDR3 nucleotide sequence: TGTGCCAGCACTAGCGGCTACAATGAGCAGTTCTTC. Translation gives CASTSGYNEQFF. This chain connects TRBV28 to TRBJ2-1, with 7 bases aligning to TRBD2. The CDR3 extends over 12 amino acids. Per germline, CDR1 MDHEN and CDR2 SYDVKM. V lost 7 bases and J lost 3; bases outside the gene matches: 0.

The rearrangement uses TRBV28 and TRBJ2-1; 10 positions match TRBD2. The V gene end was trimmed by 3 bases and the J gene end by 0 bases; junction bases not matched to a gene: 2. The CDR3 extends over 16 amino acids. Germline CDR1 and CDR2: MDHEN and SYDVKM. The CDR3 spells CASSLLAGGSYNEQFF. In DNA form, the CDR3 reads TGTGCCAGCAGTTTGTTAGCGGGAGGCTCCTACAATGAGCAGTTCTTC.

V usage is TRBV6-1 and J usage is TRBJ1-3; a weak D match, TRBD1 (6 bases). The ends were cut back, 0 bases at V and 2 bases at J, with 8 bases in the middle. The germline CDR1 and CDR2 sequences are MNHNS and SASEGT. CDR3 length: 15 amino acids. CDR3 nucleotide sequence: TGTGCCAGCAGTGAAGCTTGGACAGCTGGAAACACCATATATTTT. Its protein is CASSEAWTAGNTIYF.

This chain joins TRBV28 and TRBJ2-1; TRBD2 aligns across 7 bases. CDR1 is MDHEN, CDR2 SYDVKM, per germline. J was trimmed by 4 bases and V by 8 bases; bases with no gene match: 8. The CDR3 runs 14 residues. The CDR3 is CASGPGGQYNEQFF. The CDR3 DNA reads as TGTGCCAGCGGCCCGGGAGGACAATACAATGAGCAGTTCTTC. The full variable domain, with the rest looked up from reference TRBV28 and TRBJ2-1, is DVKVTQSSRYLVKRTGEKVFLECVQDMDHENMFWYRQDPGLGLRLIYFSYDVKMKEKGDIPEGYSVSREKKERFSLILESASTNQTSMYLCASGPGGQYNEQFFGPGTRLTVL.

The rearrangement joins TRBV19 to TRBJ2-7, with 7 bases fitting TRBD2. Germline values: CDR1 LNHDA, CDR2 SQIVND (reference sequence). After removal of 3 bases from V and 2 bases from J, the junction contained 7 bases not matched to a gene. There are 15 residues in the CDR3. The CDR3 is CASSIAGGNTYEQYF. CDR3 in DNA: TGTGCCAGTAGTATCGCCGGGGGGAACACCTACGAGCAGTACTTC.

The V call is TRBV2, the J call TRBJ1-2; 8 bases fit TRBD1. Germline CDR1 and CDR2: SNHLY and FYNNEI. V shed 4 bases and J 4 bases; nucleotides not matched to a gene: 11. This CDR3 has 16 residues. This chain's CDR3 is CASSGTGIKDPYGYTF. The CDR3 DNA follows: TGTGCCAGCAGTGGGACAGGGATTAAAGACCCCTATGGCTACACCTTC.

The chain has TRBV2 and TRBJ1-5; a weak D match, TRBD1 (6 bases). Trimming cost V 5 bases and J 2 bases, with 10 bases left between them. This CDR3 is built from 14 residues. CDR1 SNHLY and CDR2 FYNNEI come from the germline V gene. CDR3 DNA sequence: TGTGCCAGCAGTCAGGGGAACGGCAATCAGCCCCAGCATTTT. Residues: CASSQGNGNQPQHF.

The chain employs TRBV21-1 and TRBJ2-2; the listed D gene, TRBD2, was not tested against the DNA. TRBV21-1 is a documented pseudogene. This CDR3 is 20 amino acids long. The DNA of the CDR3 is TGTGCCAGCAGCAAAGGAGAAGGGGAGGGAGGGAGCGCGAACACCGGGGAGCTGTTTTTT. Its protein is CASSKGEGEGGSANTGELFF.

The chain is built from TRBV12-3 or TRBV12-4 and TRBJ2-5, with a weak D call TRBD2 (5 bases). The CDR3 is made up of 13 amino acids. V shed 3 bases and J shed 5 bases, with 10 bases lying between them. For the CDR3, the DNA is TGTGCCAGCAGTTTTCGGAGGTTTGAGACCCAGTACTTC. Translated, it gives CASSFRRFETQYF.

The rearrangement joins TRBV6-2 or TRBV6-3 to TRBJ2-1; possibly TRBD2 for D (6 bases). CDR1 is MNHEY, CDR2 SVGEGT, per germline. The V end lost 5 bases, the J end lost 9 bases, and 17 bases lay between the germline ends. The length of the CDR3 is 14 residues. CDR3 loop: CASSVSAGRSEQFF. The CDR3 DNA follows: TGTGCCAGCAGTGTTTCGGCGGGACGGAGTGAGCAGTTCTTC.

This chain uses TRBV7-9 with TRBJ2-5; perhaps TRBD2 as D (6 bases). There are 14 residues in the CDR3. Trimming cost V 4 bases and J 1 base, with 10 bases left between them. Looked up from germline, CDR1 is SEHNR and CDR2 is FQNEAQ (reference sequence). CDR3 sequence: CASSSWGVQETQYF. CDR3 DNA sequence: TGTGCCAGCAGCTCGTGGGGGGTCCAAGAGACCCAGTACTTC.